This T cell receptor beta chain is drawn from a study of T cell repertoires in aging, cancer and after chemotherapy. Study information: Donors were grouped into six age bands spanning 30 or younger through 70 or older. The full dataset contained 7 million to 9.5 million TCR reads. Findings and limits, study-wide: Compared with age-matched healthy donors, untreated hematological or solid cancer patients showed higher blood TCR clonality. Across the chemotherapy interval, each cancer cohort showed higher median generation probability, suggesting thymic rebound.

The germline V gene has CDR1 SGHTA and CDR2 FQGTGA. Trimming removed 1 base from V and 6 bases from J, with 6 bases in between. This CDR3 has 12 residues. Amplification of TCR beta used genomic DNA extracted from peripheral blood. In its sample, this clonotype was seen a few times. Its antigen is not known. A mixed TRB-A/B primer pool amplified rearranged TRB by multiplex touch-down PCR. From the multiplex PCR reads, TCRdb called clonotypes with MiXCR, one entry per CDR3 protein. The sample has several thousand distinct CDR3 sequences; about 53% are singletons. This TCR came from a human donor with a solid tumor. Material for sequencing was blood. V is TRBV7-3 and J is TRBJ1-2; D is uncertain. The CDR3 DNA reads TGTGCCAGCAGCTTAAATGGGGATGGCTACACCTTC. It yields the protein CASSLNGDGYTF.